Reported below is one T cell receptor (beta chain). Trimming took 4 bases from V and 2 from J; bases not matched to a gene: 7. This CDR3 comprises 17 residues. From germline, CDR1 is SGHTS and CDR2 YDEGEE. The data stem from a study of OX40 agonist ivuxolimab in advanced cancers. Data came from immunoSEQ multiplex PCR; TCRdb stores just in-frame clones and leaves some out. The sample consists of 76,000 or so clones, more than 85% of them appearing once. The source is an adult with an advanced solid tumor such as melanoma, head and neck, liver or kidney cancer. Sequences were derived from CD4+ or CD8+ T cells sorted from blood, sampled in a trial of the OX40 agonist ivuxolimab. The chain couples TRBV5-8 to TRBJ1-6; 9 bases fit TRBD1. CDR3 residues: CASSVANRGPYNSPLHF. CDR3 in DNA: TGTGCCAGCAGCGTGGCCAACAGGGGGCCCTATAATTCACCCCTCCACTTT.